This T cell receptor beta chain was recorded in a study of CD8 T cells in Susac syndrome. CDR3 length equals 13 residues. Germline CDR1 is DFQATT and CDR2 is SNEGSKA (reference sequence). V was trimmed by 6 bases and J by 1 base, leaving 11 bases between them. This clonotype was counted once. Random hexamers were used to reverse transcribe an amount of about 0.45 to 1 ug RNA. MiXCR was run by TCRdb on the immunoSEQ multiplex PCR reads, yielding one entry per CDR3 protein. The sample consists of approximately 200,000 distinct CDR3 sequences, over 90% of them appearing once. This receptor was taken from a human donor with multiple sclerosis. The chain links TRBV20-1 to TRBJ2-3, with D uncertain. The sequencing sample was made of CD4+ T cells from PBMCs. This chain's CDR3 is CSALDLRTDTQYF. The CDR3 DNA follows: TGCAGTGCCCTGGACCTCCGCACAGATACGCAGTATTTT.